Here is one T cell receptor beta chain with its context. Its antigen is not identified. CDR3 and TCR beta VDJ profiling relied on a genomic DNA template. TCRdb ran MiXCR on the reads and lists one entry per CDR3 protein. The table records around 180,000 distinct CDR3 sequences, roughly 63% of them present only once. This record belongs to a study of CD8+CD57+ T cells in acquired aplastic anemia. The wider study: An average of around 11 million reads for CD4+ cells was obtained from healthy donors. General observations from the study: Patients and controls turned out to have roughly 29 CD8+ CDR3 sequences in common.

The V end lost 4 bases, the J end lost 5 bases, and 5 bases lay between the germline ends. CDR3 size: 11 residues. From germline, CDR1 is DFQATT and CDR2 SNEGSKA (reference sequence). The sample consisted of sorted CD4+, CD8+, or CD8+CD57+ T cells (not recorded which) from PBMCs. This sequence was found in a human donor in good health. J is TRBJ2-2 and V is TRBV20-1; D call uncertain. The DNA of the CDR3 is TGCAGTGCTATTGTAACCGGGGAGCTGTTTTTT. This codes for CSAIVTGELFF.